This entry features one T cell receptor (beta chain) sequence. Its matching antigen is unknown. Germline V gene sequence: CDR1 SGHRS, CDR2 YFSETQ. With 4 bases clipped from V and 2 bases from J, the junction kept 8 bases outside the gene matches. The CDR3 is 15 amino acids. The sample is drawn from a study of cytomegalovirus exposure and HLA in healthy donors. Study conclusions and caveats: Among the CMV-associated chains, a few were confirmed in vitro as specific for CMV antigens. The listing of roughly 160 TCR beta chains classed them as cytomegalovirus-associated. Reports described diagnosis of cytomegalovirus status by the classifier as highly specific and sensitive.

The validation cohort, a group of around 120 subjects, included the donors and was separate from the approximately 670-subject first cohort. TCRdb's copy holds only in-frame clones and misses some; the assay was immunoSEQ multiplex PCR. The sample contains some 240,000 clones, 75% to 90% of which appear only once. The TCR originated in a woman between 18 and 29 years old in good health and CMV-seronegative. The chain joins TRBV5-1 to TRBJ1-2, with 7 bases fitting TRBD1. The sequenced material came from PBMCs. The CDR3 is CASSPSTGHNYGYTF. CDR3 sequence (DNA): TGCGCCAGCAGCCCCTCGACAGGGCACAACTATGGCTACACCTTC.